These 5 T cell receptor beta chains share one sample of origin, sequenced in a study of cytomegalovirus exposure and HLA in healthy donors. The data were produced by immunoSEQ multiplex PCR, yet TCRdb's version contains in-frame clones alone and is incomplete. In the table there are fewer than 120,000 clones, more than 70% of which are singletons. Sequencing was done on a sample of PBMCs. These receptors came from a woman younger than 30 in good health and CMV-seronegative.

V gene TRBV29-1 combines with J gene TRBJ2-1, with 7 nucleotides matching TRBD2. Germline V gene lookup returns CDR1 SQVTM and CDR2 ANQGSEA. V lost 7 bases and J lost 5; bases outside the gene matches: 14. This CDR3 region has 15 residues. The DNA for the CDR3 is TGCAGCGGTGGCCTGGGGCTAGCGGCCAACAATGAGCAGTTCTTC. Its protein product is CSGGLGLAANNEQFF.

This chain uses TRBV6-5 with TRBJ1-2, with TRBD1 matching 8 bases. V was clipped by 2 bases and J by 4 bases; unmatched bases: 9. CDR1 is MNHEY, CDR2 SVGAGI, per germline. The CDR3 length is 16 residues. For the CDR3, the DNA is TGTGCCAGCAGTTACCTCCCGGGACAGGCGGCCTATGGCTACACCTTC. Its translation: CASSYLPGQAAYGYTF.

In nucleotides, the CDR3 is TGTGCCAGCAGTGAGGGGACTAGCGGGAGAGGAGGTTCCTACGAGCAGTACTTC. Translation: CASSEGTSGRGGSYEQYF. V usage is TRBV6-1 and J usage is TRBJ2-7; 14 nucleotides agree with TRBD2. Germline CDR1 MNHNS, CDR2 SASEGT. The ends lost 3 bases at V and 1 base at J; junction bases unmatched: 8. CDR3 length: 18 amino acids.

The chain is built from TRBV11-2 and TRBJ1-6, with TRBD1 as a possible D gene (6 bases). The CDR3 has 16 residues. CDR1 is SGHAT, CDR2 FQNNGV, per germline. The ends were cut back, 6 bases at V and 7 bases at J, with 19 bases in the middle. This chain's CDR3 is CASSRGGGGENSPLHF. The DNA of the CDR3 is TGTGCCAGCAGTCGCGGCGGGGGCGGAGAAAATTCACCCCTCCACTTT.

CDR3 sequence reads: CASSLSGRGNYGYTF. The CDR3 coding sequence is TGTGCCAGCAGCTTAAGTGGCAGGGGGAACTATGGCTACACCTTC. The genes are TRBV27 and TRBJ1-2; 7 bases agree with TRBD1. This CDR3 spans 15 amino acids. The germline gives CDR1 MNHEY, CDR2 SMNVEV (reference sequence). Trimming at V came to 6 bases and at J to 2 bases, leaving 9 bases not matched to a gene.